This T cell receptor beta chain appears in the sequencing data of a study of early T cells in non-severe SARS-CoV-2 infection. Study in general: Sequencing of unsorted whole blood was done on bulk RNA, leaving chains unpaired.

Study results and limitations: The VDJdb matching leaned toward anti-spike CD8 responses and overlooked private and CD4 specificities.

The CDR3 has 14 residues. Germline V gene data show CDR1 as MNHEY and CDR2 as SVGAGI. V was trimmed by 6 bases and J by 4 bases, leaving 13 bases between them. The TCR library protocol was used to attach unique molecular identifiers. These identifiers were attached to individual cDNA molecules. TCRdb reprocessed the 5' RACE reads via MiXCR and lists one record per CDR3 protein. The sample lists tens of thousands of distinct CDR3 sequences, about 9.1% seen once, with around 4% in the top ten. Turning to this clonotype: Its target is not known.

V and J are TRBV6-5 and TRBJ1-3, with no clear D. The sample consisted of whole blood. The clonotype originates from an adult who was a healthcare worker with PCR-confirmed SARS-CoV-2 infection or an uninfected control (not recorded which). The CDR3 protein is CASSSTVGGNTIYF. CDR3 sequence (DNA): TGTGCCAGCAGCTCCACAGTGGGCGGAAACACCATATATTTT.